A selection of T cell receptor beta chains follows, all from one sample in a study of blood T cell repertoires in COVID-19. Only in-frame clones appear in the TCRdb table, and some are missing; sequencing was by immunoSEQ multiplex PCR. This table holds 350,000 to 400,000 clones, about 89% found once. Sequenced: PBMCs or T cells enriched from blood (not recorded which). These receptors all come from a woman in her thirties or forties who had been exposed to COVID-19. The CDR3 runs from the conserved cysteine through the conserved F or W. The D gene is left open where the match is weak. Only part of the rows carry a size: once, few, many, or a class if the clone is expanded.

j_gene: TRBJ2-1; d_gene: TRBD1; v_gene: TRBV12-5; abundance: -; CDR3aa: CASGLGQGHTHNEQFF; CDR3nt: TGTGCTAGTGGTTTGGGACAGGGACACACACACAATGAGCAGTTCTTC
j_gene: TRBJ1-6; d_gene: -; v_gene: TRBV30; abundance: -; CDR3aa: CAWRAAGSYNSPLHF; CDR3nt: TGTGCCTGGAGAGCGGCAGGCTCCTATAATTCACCCCTCCACTTT
j_gene: TRBJ2-1; d_gene: -; v_gene: TRBV20-1; abundance: -; CDR3aa: CSARDLSEQFF; CDR3nt: TGCAGTGCTAGAGATTTGAGTGAGCAGTTCTTC
j_gene: TRBJ1-6; d_gene: -; v_gene: TRBV19; abundance: -; CDR3aa: CASSTFRESTKSLATYNSPLHF; CDR3nt: TGTGCCAGTAGTACCTTCAGGGAAAGCACGAAGAGCCTGGCTACTTATAATTCACCCCTCCACTTT
j_gene: TRBJ2-3; d_gene: -; v_gene: TRBV19; abundance: once; CDR3aa: CASNPWASTDTQYF; CDR3nt: TGTGCCAGTAACCCTTGGGCCTCCACAGATACGCAGTATTTT
j_gene: TRBJ1-1; d_gene: -; v_gene: TRBV30; abundance: -; CDR3aa: CAWSVGGGNTEAFF; CDR3nt: TGTGCCTGGAGTGTAGGGGGGGGGAACACTGAAGCTTTCTTT
j_gene: TRBJ2-7; d_gene: -; v_gene: TRBV18; abundance: -; CDR3aa: CASSKTTYEQYF; CDR3nt: TGTGCCAGCTCAAAGACGACTTACGAGCAGTACTTC
j_gene: TRBJ1-2; d_gene: TRBD1; v_gene: TRBV5-5; abundance: once; CDR3aa: CASSLPGQGVWYGYTF; CDR3nt: TGTGCCAGCAGCTTGCCGGGACAGGGGGTTTGGTATGGCTACACCTTC
j_gene: TRBJ2-2; d_gene: TRBD2; v_gene: TRBV6-1; abundance: -; CDR3aa: CASSELAGVGELFF; CDR3nt: TGTGCCAGCAGTGAACTAGCGGGAGTCGGGGAGCTGTTTTTT
j_gene: TRBJ2-3; d_gene: -; v_gene: TRBV6-4; abundance: -; CDR3aa: CASSPHPGLQTLTDTQYF; CDR3nt: TGTGCCAGCAGTCCGCATCCGGGACTTCAAACACTCACAGATACGCAGTATTTT
j_gene: TRBJ2-7; d_gene: -; v_gene: TRBV24-1; abundance: once; CDR3aa: CATSDSRTVVGEQYF; CDR3nt: TGTGCCACCAGTGATTCGAGGACAGTTGTGGGCGAGCAGTACTTC
j_gene: TRBJ2-7; d_gene: TRBD1; v_gene: TRBV6-2/TRBV6-3; abundance: -; CDR3aa: CASSYDRVFHEQYF; CDR3nt: TGTGCCAGCAGTTACGACAGGGTCTTCCACGAGCAGTACTTC
j_gene: TRBJ2-1; d_gene: TRBD2; v_gene: TRBV27; abundance: -; CDR3aa: CASSLTSGIYNEQFF; CDR3nt: TGTGCCAGCAGTCTGACTAGCGGAATTTACAATGAGCAGTTCTTC
j_gene: TRBJ2-4; d_gene: -; v_gene: TRBV20-1; abundance: -; CDR3aa: CSAIDSNIQYF; CDR3nt: TGCAGTGCCATTGACAGTAACATTCAGTACTTC
j_gene: TRBJ2-1; d_gene: TRBD1; v_gene: TRBV18; abundance: -; CDR3aa: CASSPGTGYDEQFF; CDR3nt: TGTGCCAGCTCACCTGGGACAGGGTACGATGAGCAGTTCTTC
j_gene: TRBJ2-2; d_gene: -; v_gene: TRBV11-3; abundance: -; CDR3aa: CASSFTSNTGELFF; CDR3nt: TGTGCCAGCAGCTTCACTTCGAACACCGGGGAGCTGTTTTTT
j_gene: TRBJ2-4; d_gene: -; v_gene: TRBV29-1; abundance: -; CDR3aa: CSVGQREENIQYF; CDR3nt: TGCAGCGTAGGACAGAGAGAGGAGAACATTCAGTACTTC
j_gene: TRBJ2-3; d_gene: TRBD2; v_gene: TRBV30; abundance: -; CDR3aa: CAWAAGRTDTQYF; CDR3nt: TGTGCCTGGGCAGCGGGGCGCACAGATACGCAGTATTTT
j_gene: TRBJ1-2; d_gene: -; v_gene: TRBV30; abundance: -; CDR3aa: CAWSPDKEGYTF; CDR3nt: TGTGCCTGGAGCCCGGACAAGGAAGGCTACACCTTC
j_gene: TRBJ1-1; d_gene: -; v_gene: TRBV4-3; abundance: -; CDR3aa: CASSQDAGYTEAFF; CDR3nt: TGCGCCAGCAGCCAAGATGCAGGGTACACTGAAGCTTTCTTT
j_gene: TRBJ1-3; d_gene: -; v_gene: TRBV5-4; abundance: -; CDR3aa: CASSHEQGRGNTIYF; CDR3nt: TGTGCCAGCAGCCACGAACAGGGTCGCGGAAACACCATATATTTT
j_gene: TRBJ1-1; d_gene: -; v_gene: TRBV7-2; abundance: -; CDR3aa: CASSPQGQDTEAFF; CDR3nt: TGTGCCAGCAGCCCGCAGGGGCAAGACACTGAAGCTTTCTTT
j_gene: TRBJ1-1; d_gene: -; v_gene: TRBV25-1; abundance: -; CDR3aa: CASSAPTGAFTEAFF; CDR3nt: TGTGCCAGCAGTGCACCCACAGGAGCCTTCACTGAAGCTTTCTTT
j_gene: TRBJ2-7; d_gene: -; v_gene: TRBV13; abundance: -; CDR3aa: CASSSTGLWDYAYEQYF; CDR3nt: TGTGCCAGCAGCTCTACAGGGCTTTGGGACTATGCCTACGAGCAGTACTTC
j_gene: TRBJ1-6; d_gene: -; v_gene: TRBV7-3; abundance: few; CDR3aa: CASSLRSAGSPLHF; CDR3nt: TGTGCCAGCAGCTTAAGATCCGCCGGTTCACCCCTCCACTTT
j_gene: TRBJ1-2; d_gene: TRBD1; v_gene: TRBV2; abundance: once; CDR3aa: CASRLRDRVAGYTF; CDR3nt: TGTGCCAGCAGGCTCCGGGACAGGGTCGCTGGCTACACCTTC
j_gene: TRBJ1-6; d_gene: TRBD1; v_gene: TRBV18; abundance: -; CDR3aa: CASSPTGVSGVALHF; CDR3nt: TGTGCCAGCTCACCGACAGGGGTCTCAGGAGTGGCCCTCCACTTT
j_gene: TRBJ2-3; d_gene: TRBD1; v_gene: TRBV30; abundance: once; CDR3aa: CAWSKDRADTDTQYF; CDR3nt: TGTGCCTGGAGTAAGGACAGGGCTGACACAGATACGCAGTATTTT
j_gene: TRBJ2-7; d_gene: -; v_gene: TRBV5-4; abundance: -; CDR3aa: CASKPGTPRLDEQYF; CDR3nt: TGTGCCAGCAAGCCCGGGACTCCTCGTCTCGACGAGCAGTACTTC
j_gene: TRBJ1-6; d_gene: -; v_gene: TRBV5-4; abundance: -; CDR3aa: CASSLTGLRSPLHF; CDR3nt: TGTGCCAGCAGCTTGACAGGCCTGAGGTCACCCCTCCACTTT
j_gene: TRBJ2-7; d_gene: -; v_gene: TRBV11-2; abundance: -; CDR3aa: CASSLGGTGGVSYEQYF; CDR3nt: TGTGCCAGCAGCTTAGGGGGGACGGGGGGCGTCTCCTACGAGCAGTACTTC
j_gene: TRBJ1-2; d_gene: -; v_gene: TRBV12-5; abundance: few; CDR3aa: CASGLNSRGFYGYTF; CDR3nt: TGTGCTAGTGGTTTGAATTCCCGAGGGTTCTATGGCTACACCTTC
j_gene: TRBJ1-1; d_gene: TRBD1; v_gene: TRBV5-1; abundance: -; CDR3aa: CASSLPGGSAFF; CDR3nt: TGCGCCAGCAGCTTGCCAGGGGGCTCAGCTTTCTTT
j_gene: TRBJ1-3; d_gene: -; v_gene: TRBV24-1; abundance: once; CDR3aa: CATSDSTGASGNTIYF; CDR3nt: TGTGCCACCAGTGATTCTACCGGAGCCTCTGGAAACACCATATATTTT
j_gene: TRBJ1-5; d_gene: TRBD1; v_gene: TRBV27; abundance: -; CDR3aa: CASSSKTGGNQPQHF; CDR3nt: TGTGCCAGCAGTTCCAAAACAGGGGGCAATCAGCCCCAGCATTTT
j_gene: TRBJ1-5; d_gene: -; v_gene: TRBV7-8; abundance: -; CDR3aa: CASSLALGDQPQHF; CDR3nt: TGTGCCAGCAGCTTGGCCCTCGGGGATCAGCCCCAGCATTTT
j_gene: TRBJ2-5; d_gene: TRBD1; v_gene: TRBV30; abundance: -; CDR3aa: CAWETGVETQYF; CDR3nt: TGTGCCTGGGAGACAGGGGTTGAGACCCAGTACTTC
j_gene: TRBJ1-3; d_gene: -; v_gene: TRBV11-3; abundance: -; CDR3aa: CASSIVSGNTIYF; CDR3nt: TGTGCCAGCAGCATCGTCTCCGGAAACACCATATATTTT
j_gene: TRBJ1-3; d_gene: -; v_gene: TRBV10-3; abundance: -; CDR3aa: CAISESLASSGNTIYF; CDR3nt: TGTGCCATCAGTGAGTCGTTAGCGAGCTCTGGAAACACCATATATTTT
j_gene: TRBJ2-7; d_gene: TRBD2; v_gene: TRBV10-3; abundance: -; CDR3aa: CAIRPGLAVDEQYF; CDR3nt: TGTGCCATCAGGCCGGGACTAGCGGTTGACGAGCAGTACTTC
j_gene: TRBJ1-5; d_gene: -; v_gene: TRBV10-2; abundance: -; CDR3aa: CASSDRASNQPQHF; CDR3nt: TGCGCCAGCAGTGACAGGGCAAGCAATCAGCCCCAGCATTTT
j_gene: TRBJ2-7; d_gene: TRBD1; v_gene: TRBV4-3; abundance: once; CDR3aa: CASSQGRDRAHEQYF; CDR3nt: TGCGCCAGCAGCCAAGGCCGGGACAGGGCCCACGAGCAGTACTTC
j_gene: TRBJ1-2; d_gene: TRBD1; v_gene: TRBV10-2; abundance: -; CDR3aa: CASYAVRTGSDYGYTF; CDR3nt: TGCGCCAGCTACGCGGTTCGGACAGGGTCTGACTATGGCTACACCTTC
j_gene: TRBJ1-1; d_gene: TRBD1; v_gene: TRBV19; abundance: -; CDR3aa: CAVKGRGRDTEAFF; CDR3nt: TGTGCCGTAAAGGGAAGGGGGCGAGACACTGAAGCTTTCTTT
j_gene: TRBJ2-3; d_gene: TRBD2; v_gene: TRBV30; abundance: -; CDR3aa: CAWSVSRTSGSTDTQYF; CDR3nt: TGTGCCTGGAGTGTAAGTCGAACTAGCGGTAGCACAGATACGCAGTATTTT
j_gene: TRBJ2-1; d_gene: TRBD1; v_gene: TRBV18; abundance: -; CDR3aa: CASSPGQLNNEQFF; CDR3nt: TGTGCCAGCTCACCGGGACAGCTAAACAATGAGCAGTTCTTC
j_gene: TRBJ2-6; d_gene: TRBD2; v_gene: TRBV10-3; abundance: -; CDR3aa: CAPRLAGGSGANVLTF; CDR3nt: TGTGCCCCCCGACTAGCGGGGGGATCTGGGGCCAACGTCCTGACTTTC
j_gene: TRBJ2-7; d_gene: -; v_gene: TRBV19; abundance: once; CDR3aa: CASSRQESSYEQYF; CDR3nt: TGTGCCAGTAGTAGACAGGAAAGCTCCTACGAGCAGTACTTC